This entry describes one T cell receptor (beta chain). In germline, CDR1 is SQVTM, CDR2 ANQGSEA. The CDR3 consists of 13 residues. Trimming stripped 3 bases from V and 6 bases from J, with 14 bases between. This specimen comes from a study of CD8 T cells in Susac syndrome. TEMRA cells were FACS-enriched, and CD8+ and CD4+ T cells were isolated negatively. With random hexamers, reverse transcription was performed on 0.5 to 1 ug of RNA. Amplification of TCR beta CDR3 across 54 Vbeta and 13 Jbeta was performed with immunoSEQ multiplex PCR. Each CDR3 protein is one row after TCRdb ran MiXCR on the immunoSEQ multiplex PCR reads. Of around 180,000 distinct CDR3 sequences listed, 90% to 95% are singletons.

The origin of this receptor is a human donor with multiple sclerosis. The sample comprised CD4+ T cells from PBMCs. The chain carries TRBV29-1 and TRBJ1-2, with D tentatively TRBD1 (5 bases). CDR3 bases: TGCAGCGTTGATCCAGGGCGGGAGAATGGCTACACCTTC. Translated, it gives CSVDPGRENGYTF.